One TCR beta chain is described in this entry. Its target is unknown. This entry belongs to a study of siplizumab effects on memory and regulatory T cells. Per sample, 10^5 or so TCR templates underwent assay. Repertoires were generated with immunoSEQ multiplex PCR, while TCRdb's copy carries only in-frame clones and drops some. The profile shows about 100,000 clones, about 94% of them singletons. The CDR3 consists of 14 residues. V lost 0 bases and J 7 bases, leaving 13 bases between the germline ends. Germline CDR1 is MNHEY and CDR2 is SVGAGI. Findings and limits, study-wide: On average, about 70% of mappable alloreactive CD4+ clones were Treg-derived under siplizumab, against about 30% in controls. Memory T cells appeared less diverse than naive cells, which seemed to contribute substantially to alloresponse. Sequences below about 10^-5 frequency were poorly captured, and few alloreactive clones mapped to unstimulated subsets.

The specimen sequenced was non-Treg CD4+ T cells sorted from blood. This chain joins TRBV6-5 and TRBJ2-7; perhaps TRBD2 as D (6 bases). The receptor comes from a human donor in good health. Here the CDR3 reads CASSYSAGRLEQYF. The CDR3 nucleotides are TGTGCCAGCAGTTACTCGGCGGGGCGGTTGGAGCAGTACTTC.